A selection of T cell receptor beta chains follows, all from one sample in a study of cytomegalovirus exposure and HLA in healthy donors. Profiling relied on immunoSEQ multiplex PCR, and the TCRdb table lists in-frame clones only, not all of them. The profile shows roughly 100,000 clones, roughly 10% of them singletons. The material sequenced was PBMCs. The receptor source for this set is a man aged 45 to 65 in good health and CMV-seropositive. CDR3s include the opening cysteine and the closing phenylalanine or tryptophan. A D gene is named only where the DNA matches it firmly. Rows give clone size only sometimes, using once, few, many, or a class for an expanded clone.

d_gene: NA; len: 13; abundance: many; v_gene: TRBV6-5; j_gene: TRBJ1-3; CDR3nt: TGTGCCAGCACTCCTTACTCTGGAAACACCATATATTTT; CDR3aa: CASTPYSGNTIYF
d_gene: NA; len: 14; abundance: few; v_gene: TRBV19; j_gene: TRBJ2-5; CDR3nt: TGTGCCAGTAGTATAGGTCCTAGCCAAGAGACCCAGTACTTC; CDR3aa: CASSIGPSQETQYF
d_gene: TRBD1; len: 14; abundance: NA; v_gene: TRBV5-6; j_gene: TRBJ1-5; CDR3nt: TGTGCCAGCAGCGCGGGACAGTTCAATCAGCCCCAGCATTTT; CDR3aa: CASSAGQFNQPQHF
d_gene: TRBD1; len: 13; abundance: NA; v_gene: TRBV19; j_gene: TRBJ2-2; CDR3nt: TGTGCCAGTAGTGTGCACAGGGGGGAGGAGCTGTTTTTT; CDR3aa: CASSVHRGEELFF
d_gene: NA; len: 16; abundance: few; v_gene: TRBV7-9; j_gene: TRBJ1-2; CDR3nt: TGTGCCAGCAGCTTAGTTGGCGGCGATCACCTATACGGCTACACCTTC; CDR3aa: CASSLVGGDHLYGYTF
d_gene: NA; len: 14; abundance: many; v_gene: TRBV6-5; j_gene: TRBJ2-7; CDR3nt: TGTGCCAGCGCCCTCCTCGGTAGGGAGTACGAGCAGTACTTC; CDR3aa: CASALLGREYEQYF
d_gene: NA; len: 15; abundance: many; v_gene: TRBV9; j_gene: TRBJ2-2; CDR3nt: TGTGCCAGCAGCGTAGCAGGGTCGAACACCGGGGAGCTGTTTTTT; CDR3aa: CASSVAGSNTGELFF
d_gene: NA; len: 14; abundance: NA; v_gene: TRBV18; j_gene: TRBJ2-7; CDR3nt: TGTGCCAGCTCACAGGAGGCGGTCACCTACGAGCAGTACTTC; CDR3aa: CASSQEAVTYEQYF
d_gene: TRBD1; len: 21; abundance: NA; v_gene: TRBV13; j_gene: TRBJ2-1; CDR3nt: TGTGCCAGCAGCCCTCCCCCGCGGACAGGGGGAACCCTGAGCTCCTACAATGAGCAGTTCTTC; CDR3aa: CASSPPPRTGGTLSSYNEQFF
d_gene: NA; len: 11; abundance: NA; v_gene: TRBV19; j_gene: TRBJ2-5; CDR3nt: TGTGCCAGTAGTCGGTGGGAGACCCAGTACTTC; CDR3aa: CASSRWETQYF
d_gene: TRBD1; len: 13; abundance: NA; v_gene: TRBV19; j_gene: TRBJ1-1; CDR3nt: TGTGCCAGTAGTATAGGCCGGGACAGAGAAGCTTTCTTT; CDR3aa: CASSIGRDREAFF
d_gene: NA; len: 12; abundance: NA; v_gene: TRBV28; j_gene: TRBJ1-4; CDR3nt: TGTGCCAGCAGTACATCCGGGGTAAAACTGTTTTTT; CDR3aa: CASSTSGVKLFF
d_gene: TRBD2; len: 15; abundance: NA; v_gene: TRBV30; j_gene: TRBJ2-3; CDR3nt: TGTGCCTGGAGTGCCCTGGGACTAGTGGCAGATACGCAGTATTTT; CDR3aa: CAWSALGLVADTQYF
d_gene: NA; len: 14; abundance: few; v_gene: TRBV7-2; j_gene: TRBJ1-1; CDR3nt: TGTGCCAGCAGCTTAGTTCGCGGGGAAACTGAAGCTTTCTTT; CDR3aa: CASSLVRGETEAFF
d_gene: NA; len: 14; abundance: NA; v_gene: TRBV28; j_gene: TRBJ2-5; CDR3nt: TGTGCCAGCAGTTCTCCAGGCCCCCGGAAAACCCAGTACTTC; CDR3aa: CASSSPGPRKTQYF
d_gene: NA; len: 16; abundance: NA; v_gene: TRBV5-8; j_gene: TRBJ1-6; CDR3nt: TGTGCCAGCAGCTTGGCGGGGAGCTCCTATAATTCACCCCTCCACTTT; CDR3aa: CASSLAGSSYNSPLHF
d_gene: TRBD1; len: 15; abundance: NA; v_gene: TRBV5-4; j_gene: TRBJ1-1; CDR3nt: TGTGCCAGCAGCTTACAGGGGGCGGCGAACACTGAAGCTTTCTTT; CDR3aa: CASSLQGAANTEAFF
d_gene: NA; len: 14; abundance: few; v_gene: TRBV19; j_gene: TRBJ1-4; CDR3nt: TGTGCCAGTAGTATACGGGGAACTAATGAAAAACTGTTTTTT; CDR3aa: CASSIRGTNEKLFF
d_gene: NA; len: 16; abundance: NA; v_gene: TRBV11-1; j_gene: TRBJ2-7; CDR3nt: TGTGTCAGCAGCTTAGCGCGGGGAACCGGATCCTACGAGCAGTACTTC; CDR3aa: CVSSLARGTGSYEQYF
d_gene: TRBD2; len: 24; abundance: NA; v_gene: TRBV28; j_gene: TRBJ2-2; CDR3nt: TGTGCCAGCAGTTTTTTCTGGGCGGGAGGGTCGGTCCGAGAACTAAAAGGGAACACCGGGGAGCTGTTTTTT; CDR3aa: CASSFFWAGGSVRELKGNTGELFF
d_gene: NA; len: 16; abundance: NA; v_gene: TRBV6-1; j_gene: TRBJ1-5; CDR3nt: TGTGCCAGCAGTGTGTCCTTTCTCTCTAGCAATCAGCCCCAGCATTTT; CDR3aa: CASSVSFLSSNQPQHF
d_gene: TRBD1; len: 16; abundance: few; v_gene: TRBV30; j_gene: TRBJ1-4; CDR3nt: TGTGCCTGGAGTATTTCGACAGGGTCGACTAATGAAAAACTGTTTTTT; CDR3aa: CAWSISTGSTNEKLFF
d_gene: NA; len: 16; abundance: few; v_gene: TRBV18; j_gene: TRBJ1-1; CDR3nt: TGTGCCAGCTCACCCCAGATACAGGGACCGAAATCTGAAGCTTTCTTT; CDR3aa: CASSPQIQGPKSEAFF
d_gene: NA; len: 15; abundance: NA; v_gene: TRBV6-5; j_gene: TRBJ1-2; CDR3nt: TGTGCCAGCAGTTCCCTCGCAGGGCCGGGCTATGGCTACACCTTC; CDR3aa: CASSSLAGPGYGYTF
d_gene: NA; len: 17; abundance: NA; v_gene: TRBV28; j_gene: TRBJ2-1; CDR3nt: TGTGCCAGCAGCCGCCGGAGGGTCACAGGGGCTTACAATGAGCAGTTCTTC; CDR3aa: CASSRRRVTGAYNEQFF
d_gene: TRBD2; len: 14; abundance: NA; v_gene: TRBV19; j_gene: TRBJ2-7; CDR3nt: TGTGCCAGTGGGAGCGGGAGTACTATCAACGAGCAGTACTTC; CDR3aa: CASGSGSTINEQYF
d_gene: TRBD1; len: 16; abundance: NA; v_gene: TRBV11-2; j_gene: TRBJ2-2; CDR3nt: TGTGCCAGCAGCTTAACTACAGGGGGCGCAACCGGGGAGCTGTTTTTT; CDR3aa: CASSLTTGGATGELFF
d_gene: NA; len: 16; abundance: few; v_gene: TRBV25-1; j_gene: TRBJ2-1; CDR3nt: TGTGCCAGCAGTGAAGAAGGGGGACGCCTCTACAATGAGCAGTTCTTC; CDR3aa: CASSEEGGRLYNEQFF
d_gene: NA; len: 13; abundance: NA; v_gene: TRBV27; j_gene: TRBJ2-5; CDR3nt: TGTACCAGCAGTTTAGGCCCAGAAGAGACCCAGTACTTC; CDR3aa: CTSSLGPEETQYF
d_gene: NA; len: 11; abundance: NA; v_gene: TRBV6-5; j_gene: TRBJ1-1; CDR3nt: TGTGCCAGCGCAGAGGGCAGGCAAGCTTTCTTT; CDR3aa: CASAEGRQAFF
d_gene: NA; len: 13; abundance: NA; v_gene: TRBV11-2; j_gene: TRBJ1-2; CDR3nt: TGTGCCAGCAGCTTATGGGCCAACTATGGCTACACCTTC; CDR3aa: CASSLWANYGYTF
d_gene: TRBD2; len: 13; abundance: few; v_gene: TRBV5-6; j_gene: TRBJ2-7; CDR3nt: TGTGCCAGCAGCTTAACTAGCGTGTACGAGCAGTACTTC; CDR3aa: CASSLTSVYEQYF
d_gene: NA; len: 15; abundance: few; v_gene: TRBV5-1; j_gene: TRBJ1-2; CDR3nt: TGCGCCAGCAGCTTGGACGGACAGAGAAACTATGGCTACACCTTC; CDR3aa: CASSLDGQRNYGYTF
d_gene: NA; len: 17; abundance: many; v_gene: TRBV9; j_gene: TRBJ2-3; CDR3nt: TGTGCCAGCAGCGTAGGGTTAGTCCCCTCTGGCACAGATACGCAGTATTTT; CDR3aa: CASSVGLVPSGTDTQYF